The 20 T cell receptor beta chains below were found in one sample sequenced in a study of blood T cell repertoires in COVID-19 (dated by TCRdb to 2018 to 2020). The method was the immunoSEQ multiplex PCR assay. TCRdb took over this immuneACCESS table, retaining in-frame rearrangements with V and J assigned. Such tables are incomplete; in checked studies, under half of the missing clones stem from an unresolved V gene, and the remainder is unexplained. The sample table contains roughly 150,000 clones; only one count was recorded for roughly 80% of them. Around 8.1% of the sample is taken by the ten largest. The sample was peripheral blood. Receptors were obtained from a man aged 55 to 70 with acute or convalescent COVID-19.

The chain recombines TRBV9 with TRBJ1-2; tentatively, D is TRBD1 (5 bases). V dropped 4 bases and J dropped 4 bases, with 20 bases sitting between them. CDR3 length: 16 residues. Germline V gene lookup returns CDR1 SGDLS and CDR2 YYNGEE. CDR3 in amino acids: CASSPQANTGFYGYTF. The CDR3 DNA reads as TGTGCCAGCAGCCCCCAGGCCAATACAGGTTTCTATGGCTACACCTTC.

This CDR3 reads CASSPPIRYQETQYF. Here the CDR3 DNA reads TGTGCCAGCAGTCCCCCGATCAGGTACCAAGAGACCCAGTACTTC. The chain carries TRBV6-6 and TRBJ2-5, with no clear D. The germline gives CDR1 MNHNY, CDR2 SVGAGI (reference sequence). V lost 5 bases to trimming and J lost 0 bases, with 13 bases between them. The CDR3 runs to 15 residues.

This chain uses TRBV13 with TRBJ2-3; 7 bases agree with TRBD2. This CDR3 is built from 15 residues. J lost 1 base, V lost 5 bases, and 6 bases had no gene match. CDR1 and CDR2 (germline): PRHDT, FYEKMQ (reference sequence). The chain's CDR3 is CASSPRLAGTDTQYF. As DNA, the CDR3 is TGTGCCAGCAGCCCGCGACTAGCTGGCACAGATACGCAGTATTTT.

The chain carries TRBV2 and TRBJ2-3; D gene unclear. V lost 8 bases to trimming and J lost 6 bases, with 12 bases between them. Germline lookup yields CDR1 SNHLY and CDR2 FYNNEI. The CDR3 consists of 12 residues. The CDR3 bases are TGTGCCAGCGGGCCACAGATGGATACGCAGTATTTT. Amino acids: CASGPQMDTQYF.

This chain joins TRBV6-6 and TRBJ2-1; 8 nucleotides align to TRBD2. The CDR3 extends over 15 amino acids. The junction had 10 bases not matched to a gene; V was cut back by 4 bases and J by 8 bases. Germline CDR1 reads MNHNY; CDR2 reads SVGAGI (reference sequence). The chain's CDR3 is CASSWGQGRGDEQFF. DNA for the CDR3: TGTGCCAGCAGTTGGGGTCAGGGGCGGGGGGATGAGCAGTTCTTC.

This clone was detected once. The chain carries TRBV19 and TRBJ1-2; 10 bases match TRBD1. The CDR3 is 17 amino acids. J gave up 2 bases and V 3 bases, and 9 bases lay outside the gene matches. Germline V lookup: CDR1 LNHDA, CDR2 SQIVND (reference sequence). The CDR3 loop is CASSIRQGARYNYGYTF. The CDR3 DNA reads as TGTGCCAGTAGTATTCGACAGGGGGCGAGGTACAACTATGGCTACACCTTC.

The V call is TRBV7-2, the J call TRBJ2-1, with a possible D match to TRBD1 (6 bases). Germline assignment: CDR1 SGHTA and CDR2 FQGNSA. V was shortened by 5 bases and J by 5 bases, with 16 bases between the two germline ends. The CDR3 extends over 15 amino acids. CDR3 DNA: TGTGCCAGCAGCCCCCCGGGACACGGCAACAATGAGCAGTTCTTC. Translating gives CASSPPGHGNNEQFF.

The chain recombines TRBV27 with TRBJ2-5; D possibly corresponds to TRBD2 (6 bases). The V end was cut by 6 bases, the J end by 1 base, with 21 bases between. Germline V gives CDR1 MNHEY, CDR2 SMNVEV (reference sequence). The CDR3 loop spans 17 amino acids. As DNA, the CDR3 is TGTGCCAGCAGCGGGGCAAGTACTAGCTCTATCCAAGAGACCCAGTACTTC. It codes for CASSGASTSSIQETQYF.

V usage is TRBV3-1 (or the pseudogene TRBV3-2) and J usage is TRBJ2-1, with D possibly TRBD2 on 7 matching bases. Per the germline V gene, CDR1 is LGHDT and CDR2 is YNNKEL (reference sequence). CDR3 size: 16 residues. Trimming cost V 1 base and J 4 bases, with 14 bases left between them. The CDR3 bases are TGTGCCAGCAGCCAAGGTAGGGGGGGGCGGTACAATGAGCAGTTCTTC. This codes for CASSQGRGGRYNEQFF.

This clone has only one observation. The gene calls are TRBV6-5 and TRBJ1-6; tentatively, D is TRBD1 (6 bases). Germline CDR1 and CDR2: MNHEY and SVGAGI. V dropped 10 bases and J dropped 7 bases, with 14 bases sitting between them. CDR3 length equals 13 residues. CDR3 nucleotides: TGTGCCACCGCGGACAGACCCAATTCACCCCTCCACTTT. It translates to CATADRPNSPLHF.

The chain couples TRBV9 to TRBJ2-5; D gene ambiguous. This CDR3 is 17 amino acids long. CDR1 and CDR2 from the germline V gene are SGDLS and YYNGEE. The ends were cut back, 4 bases at V and 0 bases at J, with 19 bases in the middle. The CDR3 DNA follows: TGTGCCAGCAGCCCCCTTGGAGAAGAGATCTACCAAGAGACCCAGTACTTC. It codes for CASSPLGEEIYQETQYF. Drawing the rest from reference TRBV9 and TRBJ2-5, the complete variable domain is DSGVTQTPKHLITATGQRVTLRCSPRSGDLSVYWYQQSLDQGLQFLIQYYNGEERAKGNILERFSAQQFPDLHSELNLSSLELGDSALYFCASSPLGEEIYQETQYFGPGTRLLVL.

V and J are TRBV5-6 and TRBJ1-2; D is unclear. The CDR3 is made up of 19 amino acids. With 6 bases removed from V and 7 bases from J, the gap between germline ends came to 34 bases. Germline CDR1 and CDR2: SGHDT and YYEEEE. The CDR3 region has the DNA TGTGCCAGCACGGAAGTTAATGAGGGTACTCGGTCTTCGGGTGGTGGCTACACCTTC. It specifies CASTEVNEGTRSSGGGYTF.

This chain connects TRBV19 to TRBJ1-1, with a weak D call TRBD1 (5 bases). Germline V gene sequence: CDR1 LNHDA, CDR2 SQIVND (reference sequence). V lost 10 bases, J lost 4 bases, and 13 bases lay in between. This CDR3 region has 12 residues. CDR3 region: CATLVGGTEAFF. DNA of the CDR3: TGTGCCACCTTAGTGGGGGGCACTGAAGCTTTCTTT. Variable domain in full (rest from reference TRBV19 and TRBJ1-1): DGGITQSPKYLFRKEGQNVTLSCEQNLNHDAMYWYRQDPGQGLRLIYYSQIVNDFQKGDIAEGYSVSREKKESFPLTVTSAQKNPTAFYLCATLVGGTEAFFGQGTRLTVV.

The sample holds a few counts of this clone. This rearrangement joins TRBV4-3 to TRBJ1-1, with D possibly TRBD1 on 6 matching bases. Trimming removed 0 bases from V and 2 bases from J, with 25 bases in between. In germline, CDR1 is LGHNA, CDR2 YSLEER. CDR3 length equals 20 residues. CDR3 residues: CASSQEWSRGRVILNTEAFF. DNA of the CDR3: TGCGCCAGCAGCCAAGAATGGTCGCGGGGGCGAGTAATCTTAAACACTGAAGCTTTCTTT.

There are a few counts of this clone. The V gene is TRBV13, the J gene TRBJ1-2; 8 bases are a match to TRBD1. V shed 5 bases and J 3 bases; nucleotides not matched to a gene: 8. Looked up from germline, CDR1 is PRHDT and CDR2 is FYEKMQ (reference sequence). The CDR3 consists of 15 residues. CDR3 coding DNA: TGTGCCAGCAGCCTACAGGGGGAAGGTGACTATGGCTACACCTTC. Translating it yields CASSLQGEGDYGYTF.

This clone was detected once. Other DNA sequences in the same sample also yield this CDR3. This sequence joins TRBV19 and TRBJ2-7, with 8 bases that match TRBD1. The CDR3 loop spans 14 amino acids. Trimming removed 6 bases from V and 3 bases from J; junction bases left unmatched: 7. CDR1 is LNHDA and CDR2 is SQIVND in the germline V gene (reference sequence). The CDR3 DNA reads TGTGCCAGTAGCCCCGGGACAGGAGACTACGAGCAGTACTTC. Translating gives CASSPGTGDYEQYF.

The chain's CDR3 is CASSPDTGELFF. The CDR3 DNA is TGTGCCAGCAGCCCGGACACCGGGGAGCTGTTTTTT. The chain carries TRBV9 and TRBJ2-2; the D is unclear. Germline V gene data show CDR1 as SGDLS and CDR2 as YYNGEE. V was cut by 4 bases and J by 3 bases, with 4 bases left in between. The CDR3 extends over 12 amino acids.

The gene calls are TRBV10-3 and TRBJ1-2; 10 nucleotides line up with TRBD1. V gave up 2 bases and J gave up 12 bases; unmatched junction bases: 15. The CDR3 is 16 amino acids. The V gene's germline CDR1 is ENHRY and CDR2 SYGVKD. CDR3 region: CAISERDRGLASTDTF. CDR3 DNA: TGTGCCATCAGTGAGAGGGACAGGGGTCTCGCTTCTACAGACACCTTC.

The CDR3 here is CASSEFIEDYEQYF. The CDR3, as DNA: TGTGCCAGCAGTGAATTTATAGAGGACTACGAGCAGTACTTC. The chain employs TRBV6-1 and TRBJ2-7; no firm D call. The CDR3 is made up of 14 amino acids. In germline, CDR1 is MNHNS, CDR2 SASEGT. Trimming took 2 bases from V and 3 from J, leaving 11 bases between them.

The rearrangement uses TRBV6-1 and TRBJ1-6; possibly TRBD1 for D (6 bases). Germline CDR1 and CDR2: MNHNS and SASEGT. The CDR3 is 16 residues long. Deletions cut 2 bases from V and 5 bases from J, with 13 bases between. The CDR3 region is CASSEWEGQHNSPLHF. The DNA of the CDR3 is TGTGCCAGCAGTGAATGGGAAGGACAGCATAATTCACCCCTCCACTTT.